Here is one T cell receptor (beta chain) with its context. Which antigen it targets is not known. No base-level quality is on record; no much larger clone is a single base apart. The immunoSEQ kit was used, according to the manufacturer's recommendations, to generate TCR beta libraries from genomic DNA. Library preparation used a first multiplex PCR with proprietary primers, then a second PCR adding unique barcodes, with bead cleanups after each round. Each sample batch included a kit-provided positive control reaction and a negative control reaction. The final libraries underwent checking on an Agilent 4200 TapeStation D1000 ScreenTape, volumetric pooling, and quantification by qPCR. Sequencing ran on an Illumina NextSeq500 with a MidOutput 150-cycle cartridge, using 156 Read1 and 15 Index1 cycles with kit custom primers. The pooled library was loaded at 0.95 to 1 pM, with an approximately 20% PhiX control spiked in. In the original analysis: Vendor-processed data were analyzed in R, with a clonotype defined as all T cells sharing the same CDR3 nucleotide sequence. In the clone abundance analyses, frequencies in each sample were normalized to that sample's 10,000 most abundant clones. Before analysis, public T cell clones were removed, and these numbered fewer than five per sample on average. A difference in abundance of at least 32-fold between compartments was used to define tumor-enriched and baseline blood-enriched clonotypes. A beta-binomial differential abundance model was applied to find clonotypes that expanded or contracted between blood time points. Similarity between tumor and blood repertoires was quantified using the Baroni-Urbani and Buser coefficient, and groups were compared with two-tailed Wilcoxon tests in R. In TCRdb, the immuneACCESS table is reduced to in-frame sequences with V and J assigned. These tables do not hold every clone; where another copy was compared, an unresolved V gene accounts for under half, and the others remain unexplained. V and J calls and clone size are given by that table; D and trimming were obtained from the DNA. The sample records about 160,000 clones, roughly 90% of which are singletons. Roughly 4.1% of the sample comes from the top ten.

The data originate from a study of radiation and T cells in renal cell carcinoma (dated by TCRdb to 2018 to 2021). Some background on the complete study: The samples were drawn from a clinical trial, where primary renal cell carcinomas were treated with 15 Gy of stereotactic body radiation therapy and then removed by nephrectomy 4 weeks afterward. TCR beta sequencing covered 53 samples in total, comprising some 25 tumors and roughly 27 peripheral blood samples. A total of 3.5 million to 4.5 million unique CDR3 nucleotide sequences, encoding some 2,700,000 unique CDR3 amino acid sequences, were found across all 50 or so samples. What the authors observed across the whole study: Changes in the blood repertoire were not tracked past 4 weeks after treatment. No pretreatment tumor biopsies were available, so the baseline intratumoral presence of clonotypes could not be determined. In blood, the top tumor clonotypes increased from baseline to 2 weeks after radiation and then shrank by 4 weeks, which suggests a temporary expansion of tumor-resident clones. With a single-armed trial design, the study had no way to address how radiation dose or scheduling affects the TCR repertoire.

According to the study, the label for this sample's time point signals: baseline pretreatment blood. The sample's treatment or condition, from its label and the paper: 15 Gy SBRT to primary tumor, nephrectomy 4 weeks later. To follow tumor-enriched clonotypes, serial peripheral blood was collected from radiation-treated patients at baseline and at 2 weeks and 4 weeks after SBRT. Every patient had renal cell carcinoma of clear cell pathology. The QIAamp DNA Blood Mini Kit (Qiagen) was used to prepare genomic DNA for TCR sequencing. The analyses included just those samples that passed every quality control check. Looking up the germline V gene (reference sequence) yields CDR1 MNHNY and CDR2 SVGAGI. V sheds 8 bases and J sheds 0 bases, leaving 14 bases between their ends. The cysteine opens and the phenylalanine closes a CDR3 of 15 amino acids. Of all the DNA, just the CDR3 is kept, 45 bases in frame from base 1.

This receptor chain uses TRBV6-6 and TRBJ1-3; a confident D gene designation cannot be given. The sequence came from a woman aged 70 to 79 with renal cell carcinoma. The specimen comprised blood, sampled from a patient whose treatment included radiotherapy and nephrectomy. This receptor has the CDR3 CASVSAAISGNTIYF. The sequenced DNA: TGTGCCAGCGTGTCGGCAGCAATCTCTGGAAACACCATATATTTT.